The rows below give T cell receptor beta chains drawn from one sample of a study of T cell clonotyping in hematopoietic cell transplantation. Assay: immunoSEQ multiplex PCR; the TCRdb copy retains only in-frame clones and omits some. The sample has more than 7,000 clones, roughly 85% seen once. This sample comprised PBMCs, obtained 180 days after allogeneic stem cell transplant. These receptor sequences come from a female patient aged 25-39 years who had an allogeneic stem cell transplant, so the T cells may come from the graft donor. Some clones in this sample may be carry-over from other donors' samples. CDR3s include the opening cysteine and the closing phenylalanine or tryptophan. The D gene is left open where the match is weak. Clone size is shown for a subset of rows, as once, few, many or a class of expanded clone.

cdr3_nt cdr3_aa clone_size v_call cdr3_length j_call d_call
TGTGCCAGCAGCGCCAATGTTGGGGACACTGAAGCTTTCTTT CASSANVGDTEAFF - TRBV9 14 TRBJ1-1 -
TGTGCCAGCAGGGCCCGAACCTTAACCAATTACGAGCAGTACTTC CASRARTLTNYEQYF - TRBV6-5 15 TRBJ2-7 -
TGTGCCAGCAGTGAAGAGGCAGGAGGAAGTGGCTACACCTTC CASSEEAGGSGYTF - TRBV6-1 14 TRBJ1-2 -
TGCAGCGTTGGGACAGGGTGGGACTATGGCTACACCTTC CSVGTGWDYGYTF - TRBV29-1 13 TRBJ1-2 TRBD1
TGTGCCAGCAGCCAAGAAGGTGGCGACTTTAATTCACCCCTCCACTTT CASSQEGGDFNSPLHF - TRBV14 16 TRBJ1-6 -
TGTGCCAGCAGTGGTAACAGGGGCACCGGGGAGCTGTTTTTT CASSGNRGTGELFF - TRBV6-1 14 TRBJ2-2 TRBD1
TGTGCCAGCAGTAGGGCAGGATACTTCTATGGCTACACCTTC CASSRAGYFYGYTF - TRBV25-1 14 TRBJ1-2 -
TGCGCCAGCAGCCAAGAAGGTCAGGGCCTCTCTGGGGCCAACGTCCTGACTTTC CASSQEGQGLSGANVLTF - TRBV4-3 18 TRBJ2-6 -
TGTGCCAGCAGCAAAGATGGGGTAGCAGGGGATGGCTACACCTTC CASSKDGVAGDGYTF - TRBV21-1 15 TRBJ1-2 -
TGTGCCAGCAGTTACGAGAGCATTAATTCACCCCTCCACTTT CASSYESINSPLHF once TRBV6-5 14 TRBJ1-6 -
TGTGCCAGCAGCCCGTCCTTATACTACGAGCAGTACTTC CASSPSLYYEQYF - TRBV9 13 TRBJ2-7 -
TGTGCCAGTAGTATAGTGAACACCTACGAGCAGTACTTC CASSIVNTYEQYF - TRBV19 13 TRBJ2-7 -
TGTGCCAGCAGTGACACGGACTCATACAATGAGCAGTTCTTC CASSDTDSYNEQFF - TRBV6-4 14 TRBJ2-1 -
TGTGCCAGCAGCAAGGGGACAGGTTACTTTTACGAGCAGTACTTC CASSKGTGYFYEQYF - TRBV6-5 15 TRBJ2-7 TRBD1
TGCAGCGCCCGGACTAGCGGGGACTCCTACGAGCAGTACTTC CSARTSGDSYEQYF - TRBV29-1 14 TRBJ2-7 TRBD2
TGCGCCAGCACTCGGACTTTCAGCTCCTACGAGCAGTACTTC CASTRTFSSYEQYF - TRBV5-1 14 TRBJ2-7 -
TGTGCCATCAGCCCAATAGCGGGGGGGCACCCATACAATGAGCAGTTCTTC CAISPIAGGHPYNEQFF - TRBV10-3 17 TRBJ2-1 TRBD2
TGTGCCAGTAGTATTCTCGGACAGGGCACTGAAGCTTTCTTT CASSILGQGTEAFF - TRBV19 14 TRBJ1-1 TRBD1
TGCAGCGTTGAAGGGCGGGGTAGCACTGAAGCTTTCTTT CSVEGRGSTEAFF - TRBV29-1 13 TRBJ1-1 -
TGTGCCAGCAGCTTAGGTCCTACGGGGGAAACGTCCTACGAGCAGTACTTC CASSLGPTGETSYEQYF - TRBV7-8 17 TRBJ2-7 -
TGTGCCAGTACGGGAACCCGGGGCTACACCTTC CASTGTRGYTF - TRBV19 11 TRBJ1-2 -
TGCGCCAGCAGAGACAGCTTCTCCTACGAGCAGTACTTC CASRDSFSYEQYF - TRBV10-1 13 TRBJ2-7 -
TGTGCCAGCAGTTTATCGATCATGGGTAACTATGGCTACACCTTC CASSLSIMGNYGYTF - TRBV27 15 TRBJ1-2 -
TGTGCCAGCAGCTTGGCGCGTTTGTGGACGGCCAACACCGGGGAGCTGTTTTTT CASSLARLWTANTGELFF - TRBV7-9 18 TRBJ2-2 -
TGTGCCTGGAGTCGCAGGGGGTCAAGTGAAGCTTTCTTT CAWSRRGSSEAFF - TRBV30 13 TRBJ1-1 TRBD1
TGTGCCAGCAGTTCGACCGGTTTTAACACCGGGGAGCTGTTTTTT CASSSTGFNTGELFF once TRBV6-4 15 TRBJ2-2 -
TGTGCCAGCAGCCCGGACGGACTTTTTTGGGAGCAGTACTTC CASSPDGLFWEQYF - TRBV7-6 14 TRBJ2-7 -
TGTGCCAGCAGCTTAGGTCCCGGCACTGAAGCTTTCTTT CASSLGPGTEAFF - TRBV11-2 13 TRBJ1-1 -
TGTGCCAGCTCTACAGGGACGGCCACTGAAGCTTTCTTT CASSTGTATEAFF - TRBV6-6 13 TRBJ1-1 -
TGTGCCAGCAGCTTGGCTCCAGGGTCTAACTATGGCTACACCTTC CASSLAPGSNYGYTF - TRBV5-5 15 TRBJ1-2 -
TGCGCCAGCAGCCAAGAAGAGCGGCGGAAACTGTTTTTT CASSQEERRKLFF - TRBV4-3 13 TRBJ1-4 -
TGCGCCAGCAGCCAAGATTGGGGTTATGGAAACACCATATATTTT CASSQDWGYGNTIYF - TRBV4-1 15 TRBJ1-3 -
TGCGCCAGCAGCTTGCTCCCGTCGGGATCTGGGGCCAACGTCCTGACTTTC CASSLLPSGSGANVLTF - TRBV5-1 17 TRBJ2-6 -
TGTGCCTCCTACGGAAGGGACTACGAGCAGTACTTC CASYGRDYEQYF once TRBV2 12 TRBJ2-7 -
TGTGCCAGCAGTCGCGGTTGGGAGAGGAGTGAGCAGTACTTC CASSRGWERSEQYF once TRBV6-6 14 TRBJ2-7 -
TGCGCCAGCAGCCAAGATCGGGGACAGGGAGGAGCTGAAGCTTTCTTT CASSQDRGQGGAEAFF - TRBV4-1 16 TRBJ1-1 TRBD1
TGCGCCAGCAGCCTCACTAGTGCCGGGGAGCTGTTTTTT CASSLTSAGELFF - TRBV4-3 13 TRBJ2-2 -
TGTGCCAGCAGCTTAGTTTCCGGCAGCAACACAGATACGCAGTATTTT CASSLVSGSNTDTQYF - TRBV13 16 TRBJ2-3 -
TGTGCCTGGAGTGTGGCAGCGAATTCACCCCTCCACTTT CAWSVAANSPLHF - TRBV30 13 TRBJ1-6 -
TGTGCCAGCCTGGCCCCTATGGGTAGCAGCTTGGGCGAGCAGTACTTC CASLAPMGSSLGEQYF - TRBV28 16 TRBJ2-7 -
TGTGCCAGCAGCTCATACAGGGGGAGTGGTGGCTACACCTTC CASSSYRGSGGYTF - TRBV7-8 14 TRBJ1-2 TRBD1